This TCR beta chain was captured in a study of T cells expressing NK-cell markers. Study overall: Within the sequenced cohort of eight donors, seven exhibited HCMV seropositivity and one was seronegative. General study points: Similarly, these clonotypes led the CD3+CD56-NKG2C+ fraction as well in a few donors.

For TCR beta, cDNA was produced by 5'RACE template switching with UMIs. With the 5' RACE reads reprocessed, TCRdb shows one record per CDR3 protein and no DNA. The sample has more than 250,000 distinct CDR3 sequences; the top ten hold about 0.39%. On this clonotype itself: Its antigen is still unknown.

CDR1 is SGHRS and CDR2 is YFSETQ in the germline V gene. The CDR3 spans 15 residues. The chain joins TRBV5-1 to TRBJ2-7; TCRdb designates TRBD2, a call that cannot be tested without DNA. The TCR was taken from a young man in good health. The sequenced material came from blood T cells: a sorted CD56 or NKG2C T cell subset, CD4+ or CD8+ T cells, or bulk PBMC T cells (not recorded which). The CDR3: CASSFGGLAGIEQYF.